The rows below give T cell receptor beta chains drawn from one sample of a study of cytomegalovirus exposure and HLA in healthy donors. The repertoire was sequenced with immunoSEQ multiplex PCR; TCRdb's copy has only in-frame clones and lacks some. The table shows around 150,000 clones, with approximately 84% occurring only once. The specimen was PBMCs. These receptors originate from a man younger than 40 in good health and CMV-seropositive. CDR3s include the opening cysteine and the closing phenylalanine or tryptophan. The order of the fields is clone size, V gene, J gene, D gene, CDR3 protein, CDR3 DNA. A D gene is named only where the DNA matches it firmly. Clone size, where shown, is once, few, many, or a class for clones that have expanded.

>.|TRBV5-6|TRBJ1-1|TRBD1
CASSSGQLRKTEAFF
TGTGCCAGCAGCTCGGGACAGCTTCGTAAGACTGAAGCTTTCTTT
>.|TRBV18|TRBJ2-1|.
CASSRGLVSFNEQFF
TGTGCCAGCTCCAGGGGATTAGTTAGTTTCAATGAGCAGTTCTTC
>.|TRBV18|TRBJ1-1|.
CASSPRTQNTEAFF
TGTGCCAGCTCCCCCCGGACACAGAACACTGAAGCTTTCTTT
>.|TRBV7-9|TRBJ1-5|.
CASSLAAAENQPQHF
TGTGCCAGCAGCTTAGCGGCGGCCGAGAATCAGCCCCAGCATTTT
>.|TRBV7-9|TRBJ1-6|.
CASSFPDSPLHF
TGTGCCAGCAGCTTCCCCGATTCACCCCTCCACTTT
>once|TRBV19|TRBJ2-1|TRBD1
CASSRQGAGHNEQFF
TGTGCCAGTAGTCGCCAGGGGGCGGGGCACAATGAGCAGTTCTTC
>.|TRBV13|TRBJ2-7|TRBD2
CASSLGKGGSSYEQYF
TGTGCCAGCAGCTTAGGGAAGGGCGGGAGCTCCTACGAGCAGTACTTC
>.|TRBV7-9|TRBJ1-2|.
CAMGKTGLNYGYTF
TGTGCCATGGGGAAGACAGGTCTGAACTATGGCTACACCTTC
>.|TRBV7-8|TRBJ1-2|TRBD1
CASSRQGDYGYTF
TGTGCCAGCAGCAGACAGGGCGACTATGGCTACACCTTC
>.|TRBV5-1|TRBJ1-1|TRBD1
CASSLTQTGVNTEAFF
TGCGCCAGCAGCTTGACTCAGACAGGGGTGAACACTGAAGCTTTCTTT
>.|TRBV5-6|TRBJ2-1|TRBD2
CASSWTSGYNEQFF
TGTGCCAGCAGCTGGACTAGCGGTTACAATGAGCAGTTCTTC
>few|TRBV6-6|TRBJ1-1|.
CASSSHEQRNTEAFF
TGTGCCAGCAGTTCCCATGAGCAACGGAACACTGAAGCTTTCTTT
>.|TRBV7-6|TRBJ2-7|TRBD1
CASSPSVDRGDAYEQYF
TGTGCCAGCAGCCCGAGTGTGGACAGGGGCGATGCCTACGAGCAGTACTTC
>.|TRBV6-1|TRBJ1-2|TRBD1
CASSEILGGAYGYTF
TGTGCCAGCAGTGAAATTCTAGGGGGCGCCTATGGCTACACCTTC
>.|TRBV10-2|TRBJ1-4|TRBD1
CASKKGQLNEKLFF
TGCGCCAGCAAGAAGGGACAGCTTAATGAAAAACTGTTTTTT
>.|TRBV27|TRBJ1-5|.
CASSFVGSNQPQHF
TGTGCCAGCAGTTTCGTTGGCTCAAATCAGCCCCAGCATTTT
>.|TRBV5-1|TRBJ2-3|.
CASSLSTFTDTQYF
TGCGCCAGCAGCTTGAGCACGTTCACAGATACGCAGTATTTT
>.|TRBV2|TRBJ2-3|.
CASTPQAWTDTQYF
TGTGCCAGCACCCCGCAGGCATGGACAGATACGCAGTATTTT
>once|TRBV25-1|TRBJ2-3|.
CASSEGAVPTQYF
TGTGCCAGCAGTGAAGGGGCGGTACCTACGCAGTATTTT
>.|TRBV11-1|TRBJ2-1|TRBD1
CASSFAVDRSGEQFF
TGTGCCAGCAGCTTCGCCGTGGACAGGTCAGGTGAGCAGTTCTTC
>.|TRBV29-1|TRBJ1-5|.
CSVSDRSNQPQHF
TGCAGCGTTTCTGACAGGAGCAATCAGCCCCAGCATTTT
>few|TRBV29-1|TRBJ1-1|TRBD1
CSVEGQGARTEAFF
TGCAGCGTTGAAGGACAGGGGGCGCGCACTGAAGCTTTCTTT
>few|TRBV29-1|TRBJ1-2|.
CSVVTSSYGYTF
TGCAGCGTAGTTACATCAAGCTATGGCTACACCTTC
>.|TRBV5-1|TRBJ1-4|.
CASSLGDTNEKLFF
TGCGCCAGCAGCCTCGGAGACACTAATGAAAAACTGTTTTTT
>once|TRBV5-6|TRBJ2-2|.
CASSLGPRNTGELFF
TGTGCCAGCAGCTTGGGTCCCAGGAACACCGGGGAGCTGTTTTTT
>few|TRBV18|TRBJ1-2|.
CASSQVRERGYTF
TGTGCCAGCTCACAGGTACGGGAGCGAGGCTACACCTTC
>.|TRBV29-1|TRBJ2-1|TRBD2
CSVEGELAGHNNEQFF
TGCAGCGTTGAAGGGGAGCTAGCGGGGCACAACAATGAGCAGTTCTTC
>.|TRBV4-1|TRBJ1-5|.
CASSQDVQSNQPQHF
TGCGCCAGCAGCCAAGATGTACAGAGCAATCAGCCCCAGCATTTT
>.|TRBV28|TRBJ2-7|TRBD1
CASSPRRGQGTYEQYF
TGTGCCAGCAGCCCGCGACGCGGACAGGGAACCTACGAGCAGTACTTC
>few|TRBV4-2|TRBJ2-3|TRBD2
CASSLTSGGTTDTQYF
TGTGCCAGCAGCCTAACTAGCGGGGGGACCACAGATACGCAGTATTTT
>.|TRBV9|TRBJ1-2|.
CASSVEAGRYGYTF
TGTGCCAGCAGCGTAGAGGCAGGCCGCTATGGCTACACCTTC
>.|TRBV7-3|TRBJ1-4|TRBD1
CASSLTPTGGDEKLFF
TGTGCCAGCAGCTTAACCCCGACAGGGGGGGACGAAAAACTGTTTTTT
>few|TRBV9|TRBJ2-7|.
CASSVAGALVYEQYF
TGTGCCAGCAGCGTAGCAGGGGCGCTGGTCTACGAGCAGTACTTC
>.|TRBV14|TRBJ2-7|.
CASSQDFRGYEQYF
TGTGCCAGCAGCCAAGACTTCCGGGGATACGAGCAGTACTTC
>.|TRBV6-6|TRBJ2-7|.
CASSYGRGVHEQYF
TGTGCCAGCAGTTACGGGCGGGGAGTGCACGAGCAGTACTTC
>few|TRBV27|TRBJ2-3|TRBD2
CASSLSTSGTDTQYF
TGTGCCAGCAGTTTATCGACTAGCGGCACAGATACGCAGTATTTT
>.|TRBV5-1|TRBJ2-7|.
CASSFGGGAHEQYF
TGCGCCAGCAGCTTCGGAGGGGGGGCCCACGAGCAGTACTTC
>.|TRBV9|TRBJ1-5|.
CASSVTGNNQPQHF
TGTGCCAGCAGCGTAACCGGGAACAATCAGCCCCAGCATTTT
>.|TRBV25-1|TRBJ1-3|.
CASRYGGGNTIYF
TGTGCCAGCAGGTATGGAGGAGGAAACACCATATATTTT
>.|TRBV5-1|TRBJ2-7|.
CASSVFNYEQYF
TGCGCCAGCAGCGTTTTCAACTACGAGCAGTACTTC
>.|TRBV18|TRBJ2-2|.
CASSPQVANTGELFF
TGTGCCAGCTCACCGCAGGTGGCTAACACCGGGGAGCTGTTTTTT
>.|TRBV7-6|TRBJ1-1|.
CASSLTRDTEAFF
TGTGCCAGCAGCTTAACCCGGGACACTGAAGCTTTCTTT
>once|TRBV6-5|TRBJ1-1|TRBD1
CASSPHDREETEAFF
TGTGCCAGCAGCCCACACGACAGGGAAGAAACTGAAGCTTTCTTT
>.|TRBV27|TRBJ2-7|.
CASSPTRLWSYEQYF
TGTGCCAGCAGTCCTACACGGCTCTGGAGCTACGAGCAGTACTTC
>.|TRBV7-3|TRBJ2-2|TRBD1
CASSSPTGPRVNTGELFF
TGTGCCAGCAGCTCCCCGACAGGGCCCCGAGTGAACACCGGGGAGCTGTTTTTT
>.|TRBV10-3|TRBJ2-5|TRBD2
CAISVSGGPRETQYF
TGTGCCATCAGTGTCAGCGGGGGCCCACGAGAGACCCAGTACTTC
>.|TRBV6-5|TRBJ2-5|.
CASSPKSRETQYF
TGTGCCAGCAGCCCGAAAAGCCGAGAGACCCAGTACTTC
>.|TRBV7-9|TRBJ1-2|.
CASSLGRDNNYGYTF
TGTGCCAGCAGCTTAGGTCGGGACAATAACTATGGCTACACCTTC
>.|TRBV9|TRBJ2-3|TRBD2
CASSWSGATDTQYF
TGTGCCAGCAGCTGGAGCGGGGCCACAGATACGCAGTATTTT
>.|TRBV11-2|TRBJ2-1|.
CASSVRNEQFF
TGTGCCAGCAGCGTCCGCAATGAGCAGTTCTTC
>.|TRBV18|TRBJ2-2|.
CASSPRLGELFF
TGTGCCAGCTCACCACGACTCGGGGAGCTGTTTTTT
>.|TRBV7-2|TRBJ2-3|.
CASSLVGQGRIVDTQYF
TGTGCCAGCAGCTTAGTGGGGCAGGGCAGGATCGTAGATACGCAGTATTTT
>few|TRBV6-6|TRBJ2-3|TRBD2
CASRSGLAGTDTQYF
TGTGCCAGCAGGTCCGGACTAGCGGGGACAGATACGCAGTATTTT
>.|TRBV6-5|TRBJ1-1|.
CASRRGGQSTEAFF
TGTGCCAGCAGGAGGGGAGGGCAGAGCACTGAAGCTTTCTTT
>.|TRBV7-9|TRBJ1-2|TRBD1
CASGTADGYTF
TGTGCCAGCGGGACAGCAGATGGCTACACCTTC
>.|TRBV5-1|TRBJ2-7|TRBD1
CASSQTGTGVFYEQYF
TGCGCCAGCAGCCAGACCGGGACAGGGGTTTTCTACGAGCAGTACTTC
>few|TRBV7-9|TRBJ1-1|.
CASSLEGTLTGTEAFF
TGTGCCAGCAGCTTAGAGGGGACACTCACGGGGACTGAAGCTTTCTTT
>.|TRBV5-8|TRBJ1-1|TRBD1
CASSLRQGGTEAFF
TGTGCCAGCAGCCTCCGACAGGGTGGTACTGAAGCTTTCTTT
>.|TRBV7-3|TRBJ2-5|.
CASSLGTEETQYF
TGTGCCAGCAGCTTAGGCACCGAAGAGACCCAGTACTTC